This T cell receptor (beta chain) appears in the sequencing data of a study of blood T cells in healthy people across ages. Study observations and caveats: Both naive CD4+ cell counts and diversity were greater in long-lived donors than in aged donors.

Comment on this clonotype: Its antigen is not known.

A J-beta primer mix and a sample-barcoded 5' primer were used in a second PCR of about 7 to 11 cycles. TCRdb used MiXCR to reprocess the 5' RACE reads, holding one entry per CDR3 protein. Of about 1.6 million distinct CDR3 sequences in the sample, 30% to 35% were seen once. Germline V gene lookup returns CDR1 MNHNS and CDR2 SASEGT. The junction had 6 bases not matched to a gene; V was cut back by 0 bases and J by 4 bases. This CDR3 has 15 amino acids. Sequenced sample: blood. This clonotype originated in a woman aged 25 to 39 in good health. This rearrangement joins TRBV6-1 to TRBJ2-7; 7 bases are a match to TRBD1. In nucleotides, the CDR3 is TGTGCCAGCAGTGAAGCGGCAGGGGGTACTTACGAGCAGTACTTC. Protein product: CASSEAAGGTYEQYF.